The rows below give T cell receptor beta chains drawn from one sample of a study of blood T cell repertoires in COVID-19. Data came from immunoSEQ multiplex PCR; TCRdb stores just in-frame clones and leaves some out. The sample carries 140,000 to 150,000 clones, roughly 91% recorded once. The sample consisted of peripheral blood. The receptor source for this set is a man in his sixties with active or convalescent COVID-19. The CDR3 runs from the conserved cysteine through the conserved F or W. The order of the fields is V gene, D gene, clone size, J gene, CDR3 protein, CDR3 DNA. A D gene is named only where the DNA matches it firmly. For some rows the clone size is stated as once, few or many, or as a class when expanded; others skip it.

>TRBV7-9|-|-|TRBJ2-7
CASSPWDTKPYEQYF
TGTGCCAGCAGCCCCTGGGACACAAAGCCTTACGAGCAGTACTTC
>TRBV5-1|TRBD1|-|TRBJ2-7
CASSPWTGGSYEQYF
TGCGCCAGCAGCCCCTGGACAGGGGGCTCCTACGAGCAGTACTTC
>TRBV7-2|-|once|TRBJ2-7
CASSLFPGAYEQYF
TGTGCCAGCAGCTTATTCCCAGGGGCCTACGAGCAGTACTTC
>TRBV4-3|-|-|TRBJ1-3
CASSQDRSLSGNTIYF
TGCGCCAGCAGCCAAGATCGGTCTCTCTCTGGAAACACCATATATTTT
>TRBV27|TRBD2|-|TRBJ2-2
CASSVSGTLTGELFF
TGTGCCAGCAGTGTCAGCGGGACCCTTACCGGGGAGCTGTTTTTT
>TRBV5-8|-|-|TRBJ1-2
CASSTDSRFGYTF
TGTGCCAGCAGCACGGACAGCCGATTTGGCTACACCTTC
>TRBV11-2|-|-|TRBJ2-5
CASSPTLRGAQETQYF
TGTGCCAGCAGCCCGACCCTCCGGGGGGCCCAAGAGACCCAGTACTTC
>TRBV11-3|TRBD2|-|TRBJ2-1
CASSLGTSVKQFF
TGTGCCAGCAGCTTAGGGACTAGCGTCAAGCAGTTCTTC
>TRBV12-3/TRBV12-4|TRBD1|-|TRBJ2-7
CASGTGVREQYF
TGTGCCAGCGGGACAGGGGTTCGCGAGCAGTACTTC
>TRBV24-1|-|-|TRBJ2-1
CATRAGNEQFF
TGTGCCACCAGAGCGGGCAATGAGCAGTTCTTC